A selection of T cell receptor beta chains follows, all from one sample in a study of T cells after yellow fever vaccination. TCRdb recomputed calls from the 5' RACE reads with MiXCR, one row per CDR3 protein. This table has 95,000 to 150,000 distinct CDR3 sequences, under 8.5% appearing once. The sample consisted of CD4+ T cells sorted from PBMCs, taken around 10 days after the first yellow fever vaccination. These TCRs come from a man aged 18 to 29 who received the YFV17D yellow fever vaccine. Each CDR3 is given with its conserved first and last residue. D genes are given only for firm matches. The size field reads once, few, many or a size class.

len: 11
j_gene: TRBJ2-3
v_gene: TRBV20-1
abundance: many
d_gene: .
CDR3aa: CSARPTDTQYF
CDR3nt: TGCAGTGCGAGACCCACAGATACGCAGTATTTT

len: 16
j_gene: TRBJ2-7
v_gene: TRBV2
abundance: many
d_gene: .
CDR3aa: CASSEGVLAGNYEQYF
CDR3nt: TGTGCCAGCAGTGAAGGCGTCCTCGCGGGGAACTACGAGCAGTACTTC

len: 14
j_gene: TRBJ1-4
v_gene: TRBV6-5
abundance: many
d_gene: .
CDR3aa: CASSRSNRDEKLFF
CDR3nt: TGTGCCAGCAGTCGGAGTAATCGGGATGAAAAACTGTTTTTT

len: 18
j_gene: TRBJ2-1
v_gene: TRBV5-1
abundance: many
d_gene: .
CDR3aa: CASSLSPILPGSQNEQFF
CDR3nt: TGCGCCAGCAGCTTAAGCCCTATACTCCCGGGGTCTCAAAATGAGCAGTTCTTC

len: 16
j_gene: TRBJ2-7
v_gene: TRBV12-3/TRBV12-4
abundance: few
d_gene: .
CDR3aa: CASRQARYPNSYEQYF
CDR3nt: TGTGCCAGCAGGCAGGCCCGATACCCCAATTCCTACGAGCAGTACTTC

len: 12
j_gene: TRBJ2-5
v_gene: TRBV6-6
abundance: many
d_gene: .
CDR3aa: CASSYTRGTQYF
CDR3nt: TGTGCCAGCAGTTATACTAGGGGGACCCAGTACTTC

len: 14
j_gene: TRBJ2-2
v_gene: TRBV7-8
abundance: many
d_gene: .
CDR3aa: CASSTETGTGELFF
CDR3nt: TGTGCCAGCAGCACTGAGACAGGCACCGGGGAGCTGTTTTTT

len: 14
j_gene: TRBJ1-1
v_gene: TRBV20-1
abundance: many
d_gene: TRBD1
CDR3aa: CSARAMTGDTEAFF
CDR3nt: TGCAGTGCTAGAGCGATGACAGGGGACACTGAAGCTTTCTTT

len: 20
j_gene: TRBJ2-5
v_gene: TRBV4-1
abundance: many
d_gene: TRBD2
CDR3aa: CASSQEAMSLAGGYQETQYF
CDR3nt: TGCGCCAGCAGCCAAGAAGCCATGAGCCTAGCGGGGGGATACCAAGAGACCCAGTACTTC

len: 14
j_gene: TRBJ1-6
v_gene: TRBV5-1
abundance: many
d_gene: TRBD1
CDR3aa: CASRPGTGGTPLHF
CDR3nt: TGCGCCAGCAGACCCGGGACAGGGGGTACACCCCTCCACTTT

len: 16
j_gene: TRBJ2-1
v_gene: TRBV7-2
abundance: many
d_gene: TRBD2
CDR3aa: CASSLTSGGAYNEQFF
CDR3nt: TGTGCCAGCAGCTTAACTAGCGGGGGGGCCTACAATGAGCAGTTCTTC

len: 17
j_gene: TRBJ2-5
v_gene: TRBV7-2
abundance: few
d_gene: .
CDR3aa: CASSLAGGRKGQETQYF
CDR3nt: TGTGCCAGCAGCTTAGCGGGGGGCCGAAAAGGTCAAGAGACCCAGTACTTC

len: 17
j_gene: TRBJ2-5
v_gene: TRBV4-1
abundance: many
d_gene: TRBD2
CDR3aa: CASSPPRRGGGSETQYF
CDR3nt: TGCGCCAGCAGCCCCCCACGGCGGGGGGGAGGATCAGAGACCCAGTACTTC

len: 15
j_gene: TRBJ1-1
v_gene: TRBV5-1
abundance: many
d_gene: .
CDR3aa: CASSLSGRGDTEAFF
CDR3nt: TGCGCCAGCAGCTTGTCCGGTCGGGGGGATACTGAAGCTTTCTTT

len: 13
j_gene: TRBJ1-6
v_gene: TRBV7-2
abundance: many
d_gene: .
CDR3aa: CASSLELYSPLHF
CDR3nt: TGTGCCAGCAGCTTGGAGTTATATTCACCCCTCCACTTT

len: 12
j_gene: TRBJ2-1
v_gene: TRBV7-2
abundance: many
d_gene: .
CDR3aa: CASRATGREQFF
CDR3nt: TGTGCCAGCAGAGCAACAGGGAGGGAGCAGTTCTTC

len: 17
j_gene: TRBJ2-2
v_gene: TRBV11-2
abundance: many
d_gene: .
CDR3aa: CASSLPPLLRLTGELFF
CDR3nt: TGTGCCAGCAGCTTACCTCCCTTGCTCAGACTCACCGGGGAGCTGTTTTTT

len: 12
j_gene: TRBJ1-1
v_gene: TRBV7-2
abundance: many
d_gene: .
CDR3aa: CASSPTATEAFF
CDR3nt: TGTGCCAGCAGCCCGACAGCCACTGAAGCTTTCTTT

len: 12
j_gene: TRBJ1-2
v_gene: TRBV10-2
abundance: many
d_gene: .
CDR3aa: CASRRVNYGYTF
CDR3nt: TGCGCCAGCAGGCGGGTAAACTATGGCTACACCTTC

len: 14
j_gene: TRBJ2-7
v_gene: TRBV6-5
abundance: many
d_gene: TRBD2
CDR3aa: CASSFGGGPYEQYF
CDR3nt: TGTGCCAGCAGTTTTGGCGGGGGGCCCTACGAGCAGTACTTC

len: 14
j_gene: TRBJ2-1
v_gene: TRBV18
abundance: many
d_gene: .
CDR3aa: CASSPEGGRYEQFF
CDR3nt: TGTGCCAGCTCACCGGAGGGGGGGCGATATGAGCAGTTCTTC

len: 16
j_gene: TRBJ1-5
v_gene: TRBV12-3/TRBV12-4
abundance: many
d_gene: .
CDR3aa: CASSLRQGGISQPQHF
CDR3nt: TGTGCCAGCAGTTTGAGGCAGGGAGGCATCAGCCAGCCCCAGCATTTT